This T cell receptor beta chain came from a study of blood T cells in healthy people across ages. To note about this clonotype: Its target is not known.

A J-beta primer mix and a sample-barcoded 5' primer were used in a second PCR of roughly 6 to 12 cycles. TCRdb re-called the 5' RACE reads with MiXCR, one entry per CDR3 protein. The sample yields roughly 560,000 distinct CDR3 sequences, more than 20% seen once. Whole-study results and caveats: Estimates based on one million T cells were treated as lower bounds.

There were at least 5.5 micrograms of total RNA extracted from every sample. Germline CDR1 is MNHEY and CDR2 is SVGAGI. V shed 0 bases, J shed 4 bases, and the junction held 9 bases outside the gene matches. The CDR3 has 18 amino acids. The same data also went into a second study, on T cells of mothers and their children.

Sequenced: blood. V gene TRBV6-5 combines with J gene TRBJ2-2; 9 bases are a match to TRBD1. The clonotype was recovered from a boy younger than 18 in good health. The CDR3 DNA sequence: TGTGCCAGCAGTTACTCGACCCCCGGACAGGGGCTCACCGGGGAGCTGTTTTTT. The encoded protein is CASSYSTPGQGLTGELFF.